This TCR beta chain was retrieved from a study of Ad26.COV2.S vaccination and SARS-CoV-2 variants. Study details: A COV1001 Ad26.COV2.S trial-arm participant provided the sample. General observations from the study: Similar non-spike TCR breadth was seen in vaccine and placebo recipients.

Assay: immunoSEQ multiplex PCR; the TCRdb copy retains only in-frame clones and omits some. The sample lists about 390,000 clones, 92% seen once, with around 1.8% in the top ten. Note on this clone: The antigen remains unidentified.

Looked up from germline, CDR1 is LGHDT and CDR2 is YNNKEL (reference sequence). The V gene end was trimmed by 8 bases and the J gene end by 5 bases; junction bases not matched to a gene: 15. The CDR3 contains 16 residues. The treatment was: 15 to 20 received Ad26.COV2.S at low or high dose, single or two shots; roughly 5 received placebo; per-sample allocation not given. The samples date from day 63 after the first vaccine or placebo injection. Sequenced here: peripheral blood, sampled in a trial of Ad26.COV2.S vaccine versus placebo. The receptor was isolated from a person between 18 and 59 years old who received the Ad26.COV2.S COVID-19 vaccine or a placebo. The chain employs TRBV3-1 (or the pseudogene TRBV3-2) and TRBJ2-1; the match to TRBD2 covers 7 bases. CDR3 residues: CASQPQASGANNEQFF. The CDR3 coding sequence is TGTGCCAGCCAACCCCAGGCCAGCGGGGCCAACAATGAGCAGTTCTTC.